This passage covers 6 T cell receptor beta chains from one sample sequenced in a study of a mutant IDH1 vaccine in newly diagnosed glioma. Time point here: week 23, last vaccination. Alongside topical imiquimod, each dose of vaccine comprised 300 ug of mutant IDH1 20-mer peptide. The method was immunoSEQ multiplex PCR; TCRdb's version includes in-frame clones alone and lacks a portion of them. Among about 67,000 clones listed, approximately 84% were seen once. These receptors lack a known antigen. Sample: PBMCs, taken from a glioma patient whose treatment included an IDH1 peptide vaccine. These TCRs come from a man between 18 and 35 years old with glioma.

The rearrangement links TRBV19 to TRBJ2-1; 11 bases are a match to TRBD2. Germline V lookup: CDR1 LNHDA, CDR2 SQIVND (reference sequence). The V gene end was trimmed by 7 bases and the J gene end by 9 bases; junction bases not matched to a gene: 5. This CDR3 has 13 amino acids. The CDR3 sequence: CASILAGVSEQFF. The CDR3, as DNA: TGTGCCAGTATACTAGCGGGAGTTAGTGAGCAGTTCTTC.

This clone was detected once. The chain links TRBV29-1 to TRBJ2-5; no clear D. From germline, CDR1 is SQVTM and CDR2 ANQGSEA. V gave up 4 bases and J gave up 4 bases, with 19 bases separating them. The CDR3 loop spans 15 amino acids. CDR3 amino acids: CSVVLGVGFRETQYF. The CDR3, as DNA: TGCAGCGTTGTCCTGGGCGTAGGGTTTCGAGAGACCCAGTACTTC.

The J gene is TRBJ1-3, the V gene TRBV15, with TRBD1 as a possible D gene (6 bases). The length of the CDR3 is 15 residues. V lost 0 bases, J lost 3 bases, and 9 bases lay in between. Germline loops: CDR1 LNHNV, CDR2 YYDKDF (reference sequence). The CDR3 protein is CATSRDRGVGNTIYF. The CDR3 DNA is TGTGCCACCAGCAGAGACAGGGGAGTTGGAAACACCATATATTTT. Drawing the rest from reference TRBV15 and TRBJ1-3, the complete variable domain is DAMVIQNPRYQVTQFGKPVTLSCSQTLNHNVMYWYQQKSSQAPKLLFHYYDKDFNNEADTPDNFQSRRPNTSFCFLDIRSPGLGDTAMYLCATSRDRGVGNTIYFGEGSWLTVV.

CDR3 sequence: CASSFRQGSNQPQHF. The DNA of the CDR3 is TGTGCCAGCAGTTTTAGACAGGGTAGCAATCAGCCCCAGCATTTT. The chain employs TRBV2 and TRBJ1-5, with 7 bases fitting TRBD1. Trimming at V came to 5 bases and at J to 0 bases, leaving 4 bases not matched to a gene. The CDR3 contains 15 residues. In germline, CDR1 is SNHLY, CDR2 FYNNEI.

The chain recombines TRBV27 with TRBJ1-2, with D maybe TRBD1 (5 bases). The length of the CDR3 is 14 residues. Germline assignment: CDR1 MNHEY and CDR2 SMNVEV (reference sequence). The V gene lost 5 bases and the J gene lost 6 bases, with 16 bases spanning the gap. The CDR3 spells CASSPRGQGDGYTF. The CDR3 bases are TGTGCCAGCAGTCCCCGTGGGCAGGGAGATGGCTACACCTTC.

The rearrangement links TRBV7-8 to TRBJ2-3; 8 nucleotides agree with TRBD2. CDR3 size: 14 residues. With V trimmed by 5 bases and J by 3 bases, 4 bases remained unmatched. Germline V gene data show CDR1 as SGHVS and CDR2 as FQNEAQ. Here the CDR3 reads CASSLGTRTDTQYF. The CDR3 DNA follows: TGTGCCAGCAGCCTCGGGACTAGGACAGATACGCAGTATTTT.